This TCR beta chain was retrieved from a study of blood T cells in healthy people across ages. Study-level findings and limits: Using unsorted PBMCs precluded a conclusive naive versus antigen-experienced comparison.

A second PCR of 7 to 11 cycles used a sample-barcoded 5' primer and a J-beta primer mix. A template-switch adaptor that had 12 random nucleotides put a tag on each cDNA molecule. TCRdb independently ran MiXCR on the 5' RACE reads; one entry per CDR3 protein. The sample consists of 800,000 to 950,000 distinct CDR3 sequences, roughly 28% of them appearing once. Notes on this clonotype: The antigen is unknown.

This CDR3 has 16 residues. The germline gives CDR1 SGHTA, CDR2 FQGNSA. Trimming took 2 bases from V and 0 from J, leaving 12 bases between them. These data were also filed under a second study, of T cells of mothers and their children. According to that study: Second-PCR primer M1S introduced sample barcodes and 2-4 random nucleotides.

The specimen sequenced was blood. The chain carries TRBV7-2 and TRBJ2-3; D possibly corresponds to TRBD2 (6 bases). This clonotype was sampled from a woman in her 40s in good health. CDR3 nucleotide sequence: TGTGCCAGCAGCTTAATGTCGCGGGGTAGCACAGATACGCAGTATTTT. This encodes CASSLMSRGSTDTQYF.